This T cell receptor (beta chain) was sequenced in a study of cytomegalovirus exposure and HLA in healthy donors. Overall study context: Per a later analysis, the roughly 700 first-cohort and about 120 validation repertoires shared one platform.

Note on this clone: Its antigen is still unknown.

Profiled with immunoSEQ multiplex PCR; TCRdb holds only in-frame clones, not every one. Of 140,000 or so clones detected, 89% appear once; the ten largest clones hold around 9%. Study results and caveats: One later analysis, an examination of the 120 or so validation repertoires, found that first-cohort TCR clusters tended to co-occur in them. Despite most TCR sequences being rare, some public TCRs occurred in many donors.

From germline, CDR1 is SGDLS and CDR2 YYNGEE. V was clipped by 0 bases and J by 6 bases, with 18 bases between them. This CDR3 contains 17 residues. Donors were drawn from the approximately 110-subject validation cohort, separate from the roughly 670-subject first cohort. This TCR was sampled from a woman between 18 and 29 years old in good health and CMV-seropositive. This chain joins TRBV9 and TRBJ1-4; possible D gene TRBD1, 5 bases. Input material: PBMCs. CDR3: CASSVGLLSGLDEKLFF. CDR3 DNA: TGTGCCAGCAGCGTAGGTCTCTTATCAGGGCTCGATGAAAAACTGTTTTTT.